The sample holds many counts of the clone carrying this TCR beta chain. The antigen remains undetermined. Attachment of unique molecular identifiers to individual cDNA molecules was performed. Via MiXCR, TCRdb re-called the 5' RACE reads, giving one row per CDR3 protein. This table holds roughly 50,000 distinct CDR3 sequences, 5.6% found once. Trimming pared 5 bases from V and 0 bases from J, leaving 14 bases between. This CDR3 has 17 amino acids. Germline loops: CDR1 SEHNR, CDR2 FQNEAQ (reference sequence). This entry is derived from a study of early T cells in non-severe SARS-CoV-2 infection. Study overall: Sequenced bulk RNA came from whole blood that was unsorted, and chains were unpaired. Overall study results and limits: The VDJdb matching leaned toward anti-spike CD8 responses and overlooked private and CD4 specificities.

The chain carries TRBV7-9 and TRBJ1-6; no clear D gene. This TCR came from an adult who was a healthcare worker with PCR-confirmed SARS-CoV-2 infection or an uninfected control (not recorded which). Sequencing was carried out using whole blood. The CDR3 DNA is TGTGCCAGCAGCCCTAGTGGGATGAGCTCCTATAATTCACCCCTCCACTTT. It encodes CASSPSGMSSYNSPLHF. Full variable domain (rest looked up from reference TRBV7-9 and TRBJ1-6): DTGVSQNPRHKITKRGQNVTFRCDPISEHNRLYWYRQTLGQGPEFLTYFQNEAQLEKSRLLSDRFSAERPKGSFSTLEIQRTEQGDSAMYLCASSPSGMSSYNSPLHFGNGTRLTVT.